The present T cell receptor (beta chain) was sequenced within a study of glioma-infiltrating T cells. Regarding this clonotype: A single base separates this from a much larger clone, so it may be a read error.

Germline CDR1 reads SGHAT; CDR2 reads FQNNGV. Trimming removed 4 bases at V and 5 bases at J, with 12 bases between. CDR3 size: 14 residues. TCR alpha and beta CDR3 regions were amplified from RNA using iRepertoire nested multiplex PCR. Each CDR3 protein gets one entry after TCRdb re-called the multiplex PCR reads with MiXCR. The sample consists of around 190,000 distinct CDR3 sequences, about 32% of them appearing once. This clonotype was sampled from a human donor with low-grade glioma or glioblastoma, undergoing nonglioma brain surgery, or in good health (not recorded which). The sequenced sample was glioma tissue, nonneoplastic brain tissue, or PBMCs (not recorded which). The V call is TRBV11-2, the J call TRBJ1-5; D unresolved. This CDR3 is CASSSGDRDQPQHF. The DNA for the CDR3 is TGTGCCAGCAGCTCAGGTGACCGTGATCAGCCCCAGCATTTT.